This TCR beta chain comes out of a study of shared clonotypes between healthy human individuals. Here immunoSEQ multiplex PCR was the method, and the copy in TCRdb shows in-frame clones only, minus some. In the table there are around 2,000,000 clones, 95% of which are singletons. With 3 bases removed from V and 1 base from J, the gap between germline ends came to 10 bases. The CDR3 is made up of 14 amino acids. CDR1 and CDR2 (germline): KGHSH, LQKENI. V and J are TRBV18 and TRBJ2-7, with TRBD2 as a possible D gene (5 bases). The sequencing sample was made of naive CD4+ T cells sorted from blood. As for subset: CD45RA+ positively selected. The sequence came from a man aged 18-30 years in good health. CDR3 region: CASSPSSRSYEQYF. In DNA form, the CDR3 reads TGTGCCAGCTCACCCTCTAGCAGATCCTACGAGCAGTACTTC.